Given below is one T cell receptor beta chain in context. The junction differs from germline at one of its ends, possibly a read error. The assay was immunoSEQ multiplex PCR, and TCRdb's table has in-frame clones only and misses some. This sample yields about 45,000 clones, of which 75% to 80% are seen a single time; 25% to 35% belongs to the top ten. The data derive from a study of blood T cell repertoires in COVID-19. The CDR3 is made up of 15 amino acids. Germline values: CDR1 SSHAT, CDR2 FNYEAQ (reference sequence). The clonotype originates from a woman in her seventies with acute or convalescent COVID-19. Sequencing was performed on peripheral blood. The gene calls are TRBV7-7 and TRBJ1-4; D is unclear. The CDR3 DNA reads TGTGCTAGCAGCCCGAGACGCAGCGGTAATGAAAAACTGTTTTTT. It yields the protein CASSPRRSGNEKLFF.